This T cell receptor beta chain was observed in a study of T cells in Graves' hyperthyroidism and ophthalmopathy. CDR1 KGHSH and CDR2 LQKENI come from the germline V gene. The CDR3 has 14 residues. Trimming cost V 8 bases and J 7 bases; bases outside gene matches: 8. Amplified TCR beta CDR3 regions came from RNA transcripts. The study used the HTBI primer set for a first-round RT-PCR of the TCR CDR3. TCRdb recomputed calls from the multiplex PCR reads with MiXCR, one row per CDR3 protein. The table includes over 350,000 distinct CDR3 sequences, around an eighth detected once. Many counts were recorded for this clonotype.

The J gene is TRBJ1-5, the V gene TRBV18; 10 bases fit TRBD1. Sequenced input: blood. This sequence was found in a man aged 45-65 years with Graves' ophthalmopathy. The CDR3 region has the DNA TGTGCCAGCGACAGGGGGCAGGCCGGGCAGCCCCAGCATTTT. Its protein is CASDRGQAGQPQHF.